One and the same sample provided the 10 T cell receptor beta chains below, sequenced in a study of blood T cell repertoires in COVID-19. Method: immunoSEQ multiplex PCR; TCRdb's copy keeps in-frame clones and lacks some. This sample yields 50,000 to 65,000 clones, of which 85% to 95% are seen a single time; 3% to 4% belongs to the top ten. The sample taken for sequencing was peripheral blood. The source of these receptors is a man aged 50 or older with acute or convalescent COVID-19.

V gene TRBV7-2 combines with J gene TRBJ2-7, with 14 positions matching TRBD2. Looked up from germline, CDR1 is SGHTA and CDR2 is FQGNSA. The CDR3 consists of 15 residues. V shed 3 bases, J shed 2 bases, and the junction held 0 bases outside the gene matches. CDR3 in DNA: TGTGCCAGCAGCTTGACTAGCGGGGGGGCCTACGAGCAGTACTTC. It specifies CASSLTSGGAYEQYF.

The V gene is TRBV24-1, the J gene TRBJ2-7, with 8 bases matching TRBD1. Losses at the gene ends were 9 bases for V and 3 bases for J; bases not matched to a gene: 3. The V gene's germline CDR1 is KGHDR and CDR2 SFDVKD. The CDR3 runs 12 residues. The CDR3 sequence: CATGDRNYEQYF. In DNA, the CDR3 is TGTGCCACCGGGGACAGGAACTACGAGCAGTACTTC.

The chain recombines TRBV3-1 (or the pseudogene TRBV3-2) with TRBJ2-3; D not resolved. The V gene lost 2 bases and the J gene lost 4 bases, with 16 bases spanning the gap. Germline V CDR1 and CDR2: LGHDT, YNNKEL (reference sequence). The length of the CDR3 is 16 residues. Here the CDR3 DNA reads TGTGCCAGCAGCCAACAGCCGACACAAAAGGCAGATACGCAGTATTTT. The encoded protein is CASSQQPTQKADTQYF.

This chain uses TRBV19 with TRBJ1-2; weak D call: TRBD1 (6 bases). Germline CDR1 reads LNHDA; CDR2 reads SQIVND (reference sequence). V was pared by 10 bases and J by 3 bases, with 12 bases between. The CDR3 runs 12 residues. The CDR3 sequence: CATGQTYYGYTF. The CDR3 DNA sequence: TGTGCCACCGGACAGACTTACTATGGCTACACCTTC.

This sequence joins TRBV4-1 and TRBJ2-7; 9 bases are a match to TRBD2. CDR3 length equals 17 residues. J lost 2 bases, V lost 3 bases, and 11 bases had no gene match. Germline V gene data show CDR1 as MGHRA and CDR2 as YSYEKL. In DNA, the CDR3 is TGCGCCAGCAGCCAGGCTCTGACTAGCGGCACCGCCTACGAGCAGTACTTC. Its translation is CASSQALTSGTAYEQYF.

CDR3 bases: TGTGCCAGCAGCAAGACGGGGGGAAGTGAGCCCCAGCATTTT. It encodes CASSKTGGSEPQHF. V and J are TRBV6-5 and TRBJ1-5, with D perhaps TRBD1 (5 bases). This CDR3 comprises 14 residues. With 6 bases removed from V and 8 bases from J, the gap between germline ends came to 17 bases. The germline CDR1 and CDR2 sequences are MNHEY and SVGAGI.

The gene calls are TRBV19 and TRBJ2-5; the D is unclear. The CDR3 runs to 12 residues. Per germline, CDR1 LNHDA and CDR2 SQIVND (reference sequence). Trimming pared 3 bases from V and 3 bases from J, leaving 5 bases between. The CDR3 coding sequence is TGTGCCAGTAGTATTCCCAAAGAGACCCAGTACTTC. Translation: CASSIPKETQYF.

The J gene is TRBJ2-7, the V gene TRBV5-1; the match to TRBD1 covers 8 bases. Germline V gene data show CDR1 as SGHRS and CDR2 as YFSETQ. V was clipped by 0 bases and J by 2 bases; unmatched bases: 13. CDR3 length equals 18 residues. This CDR3 reads CASSLEPGGPGGAYEQYF. The CDR3, as DNA: TGCGCCAGCAGCTTGGAACCTGGTGGGCCAGGGGGCGCCTACGAGCAGTACTTC.

The chain combines TRBV20-1 with TRBJ1-3; D call uncertain. V dropped 3 bases and J dropped 0 bases, with 9 bases sitting between them. CDR1 and CDR2 (germline): DFQATT, SNEGSKA (reference sequence). This CDR3 region has 14 residues. The chain's CDR3 is CSASRSHSGNTIYF. In DNA form, the CDR3 reads TGCAGTGCTAGTCGGAGTCACTCTGGAAACACCATATATTTT.

This chain joins TRBV27 and TRBJ2-2; TRBD2 aligns across 11 bases. Germline-derived CDR1 and CDR2 are MNHEY and SMNVEV (reference sequence). CDR3 length: 15 amino acids. With 5 bases clipped from V and 5 bases from J, the junction kept 4 bases outside the gene matches. CDR3 nucleotide sequence: TGTGCCAGCAGTCTAGCGGGGGGAGGTACCGGGGAGCTGTTTTTT. This encodes CASSLAGGGTGELFF.